Listed here are 32 T cell receptor beta chains from one sample, sequenced in a study of shared clonotypes between healthy human individuals. TCRdb keeps only in-frame clones here, not all; method: immunoSEQ multiplex PCR. Among about 1.5 million clones listed, roughly 98% were seen once. The source material was naive CD4+ T cells sorted from blood. This sample's subset: CD45RA+ positively selected. The receptors come from a man aged 25-45 years in good health.

The chain joins TRBV7-7 to TRBJ2-2, with TRBD2 matching 9 bases. Germline V gene data show CDR1 as SSHAT and CDR2 as FNYEAQ (reference sequence). The CDR3 length is 14 residues. The V gene end was trimmed by 1 base and the J gene end by 6 bases; junction bases not matched to a gene: 0. CDR3: CASSLGTSAGELFF. The DNA for the CDR3 is TGTGCCAGCAGCTTAGGGACTAGCGCCGGGGAGCTGTTTTTT. The entire variable domain, with the rest obtained from reference TRBV7-7 and TRBJ2-2, is as follows: GAGVSQSPRYKVTKRGQDVTLRCDPISSHATLYWYQQALGQGPEFLTYFNYEAQPDKSGLPSDRFSAERPEGSISTLTIQRTEQRDSAMYRCASSLGTSAGELFFGEGSRLTVL.

V usage is TRBV19 and J usage is TRBJ2-1; 13 bases map to TRBD2. CDR1 is LNHDA, CDR2 SQIVND, per germline (reference sequence). The CDR3 covers 15 residues. With 5 bases clipped from V and 11 bases from J, the junction kept 9 bases outside the gene matches. The CDR3 DNA follows: TGTGCCAGTAGTTCCCCGGGACTAGCGGGATTGAAGCAGTTCTTC. Its translation is CASSSPGLAGLKQFF.

The chain links TRBV20-1 to TRBJ1-2; no reliable D call. Trimming left V 7 bases short and J 4 bases short, with 7 bases between. CDR3 length: 10 amino acids. Germline V gene data show CDR1 as DFQATT and CDR2 as SNEGSKA (reference sequence). CDR3 sequence: CSVSGYGYTF. The CDR3 coding sequence is TGCAGTGTCTCCGGCTATGGCTACACCTTC.

The J gene is TRBJ2-1, the V gene TRBV30, with 10 bases aligning to TRBD2. Germline V gives CDR1 GTSNPN, CDR2 SVGIG (reference sequence). Germline trimming cut 4 bases from V and 8 bases from J; bases unmatched to any gene: 8. This CDR3 has 14 residues. DNA of the CDR3: TGTGCCTGGAAGCCGGGACTAGCGTTCCATGAGCAGTTCTTC. Its protein product is CAWKPGLAFHEQFF.

The V gene is TRBV6-1, the J gene TRBJ1-1; unclear D gene. Deletions cut 7 bases from V and 8 bases from J, with 14 bases between. The CDR3 covers 12 residues. Germline CDR1 is MNHNS and CDR2 is SASEGT. This CDR3 reads CASTPREGEAFF. The CDR3 nucleotides read TGTGCCAGCACCCCACGGGAGGGAGAAGCTTTCTTT.

V is TRBV18 and J is TRBJ2-5, with D perhaps matching TRBD2 (5 bases). Germline V gene sequence: CDR1 KGHSH, CDR2 LQKENI. CDR3 size: 17 residues. Trimming pared 5 bases from V and 1 base from J, leaving 20 bases between. DNA for the CDR3: TGTGCCAGCTCAACTAGGTTGGAACCGACCCTCCAAGAGACCCAGTACTTC. Translating gives CASSTRLEPTLQETQYF.

This chain joins TRBV5-4 and TRBJ2-7, with 10 bases lining up with TRBD2. Germline CDR1 is SGHNT and CDR2 is YYREEE (reference sequence). V was clipped by 3 bases and J by 2 bases; unmatched bases: 5. The CDR3 has 15 amino acids. The CDR3 is CASSSPSGSAYEQYF. CDR3 DNA sequence: TGTGCCAGCAGCTCCCCTAGCGGGAGTGCCTACGAGCAGTACTTC.

The J gene is TRBJ1-5, the V gene TRBV5-1, with D unresolved. V dropped 1 base and J dropped 0 bases, with 5 bases sitting between them. Germline V gene sequence: CDR1 SGHRS, CDR2 YFSETQ. The CDR3 is made up of 14 amino acids. The CDR3 nucleotides read TGCGCCAGCAGCTTGATCGGTAGCAATCAGCCCCAGCATTTT. It codes for CASSLIGSNQPQHF.

The chain couples TRBV6-5 to TRBJ2-7, with D possibly TRBD2 on 6 matching bases. Germline V gene lookup returns CDR1 MNHEY and CDR2 SVGAGI. V lost 2 bases to trimming and J lost 7 bases, with 15 bases between them. The CDR3 loop spans 14 amino acids. The CDR3: CASSYGLTWGEQYF. CDR3 DNA sequence: TGTGCCAGCAGTTACGGACTAACCTGGGGAGAGCAGTACTTC.

The rearrangement uses TRBV7-8 and TRBJ2-7, with D perhaps TRBD2 (6 bases). The germline CDR1 and CDR2 sequences are SGHVS and FQNEAQ. With 5 bases removed from V and 0 bases from J, the gap between germline ends came to 14 bases. The CDR3 loop spans 15 amino acids. The CDR3 reads CASSRRSGGSYEQYF. CDR3 nucleotides: TGTGCCAGCAGCCGCCGTAGCGGTGGCTCCTACGAGCAGTACTTC.

V is TRBV28 and J is TRBJ1-2, with D perhaps TRBD1 (5 bases). The germline V gene has CDR1 MDHEN and CDR2 SYDVKM. Trimming took 3 bases from V and 5 from J, leaving 10 bases between them. The CDR3 has 13 amino acids. CDR3 DNA: TGTGCCAGCAGTTTCCTCAGGGCGTATGGCTACACCTTC. Translation gives CASSFLRAYGYTF.

The chain couples TRBV18 to TRBJ2-1; D perhaps matches TRBD2 (5 bases). V shed 2 bases and J shed 7 bases, with 18 bases lying between them. The CDR3 extends over 16 amino acids. Per germline, CDR1 KGHSH and CDR2 LQKENI. The CDR3 spells CASSPRGIGQQNEQFF. The CDR3 nucleotides are TGTGCCAGCTCACCAAGAGGGATAGGGCAACAAAATGAGCAGTTCTTC.

V usage is TRBV11-2 and J usage is TRBJ2-2, with a possible D match to TRBD2 (6 bases). Looked up from germline, CDR1 is SGHAT and CDR2 is FQNNGV. Trimming left V 5 bases short and J 4 bases short, with 14 bases between. The CDR3 is 15 amino acids. CDR3 in amino acids: CASSRTGRGTGELFF. Here the CDR3 DNA reads TGTGCCAGCAGCAGGACCGGGCGGGGCACCGGGGAGCTGTTTTTT.

This sequence joins TRBV10-3 and TRBJ2-3, with 10 bases fitting TRBD1. Germline CDR1 and CDR2: ENHRY and SYGVKD. The CDR3 runs 15 residues. V lost 4 bases, J lost 3 bases, and 4 bases stayed unmatched. The CDR3 sequence is CAISGDRGTTDTQYF. The DNA of the CDR3 is TGTGCCATCAGTGGGGACAGGGGCACGACAGATACGCAGTATTTT.

The chain uses TRBV5-4 and TRBJ2-1; 11 bases align to TRBD2. CDR1 and CDR2 (germline): SGHNT, YYREEE (reference sequence). J gave up 4 bases and V 4 bases, and 4 bases lay outside the gene matches. The CDR3 is made up of 15 amino acids. The CDR3 region has the DNA TGTGCCAGCAGCATAGGGACTAGCGGATACAATGAGCAGTTCTTC. Its translation is CASSIGTSGYNEQFF.

The chain joins TRBV10-2 to TRBJ2-5; D is unresolved. Germline V lookup: CDR1 WSHSY, CDR2 SAAADI. This CDR3 has 12 amino acids. V was trimmed by 5 bases and J by 1 base, leaving 5 bases between them. DNA for the CDR3: TGCGCCAGCAGTTACCCCCAAGAGACCCAGTACTTC. It codes for CASSYPQETQYF.

The chain uses TRBV18 and TRBJ2-3; D ambiguous. The CDR3 covers 13 residues. In germline, CDR1 is KGHSH, CDR2 LQKENI. Trimming left V 4 bases short and J 4 bases short, with 9 bases between. The CDR3 nucleotides read TGTGCCAGCTCACGTGGTGCGCCAGATACGCAGTATTTT. It codes for CASSRGAPDTQYF. Drawing the rest from reference TRBV18 and TRBJ2-3, the complete variable domain is NAGVMQNPRHLVRRRGQEARLRCSPMKGHSHVYWYRQLPEEGLKFMVYLQKENIIDESGMPKERFSAEFPKEGPSILRIQQVVRGDSAAYFCASSRGAPDTQYFGPGTRLTVL.

This chain connects TRBV5-4 to TRBJ2-7, with TRBD2 matching 9 bases. J gave up 3 bases and V 0 bases, and 7 bases lay outside the gene matches. The germline V gene has CDR1 SGHNT and CDR2 YYREEE (reference sequence). The CDR3 is 16 residues long. CDR3 coding DNA: TGTGCCAGCAGCTTGGGGCTAGCGGGACGCCTCTACGAGCAGTACTTC. This translates into CASSLGLAGRLYEQYF.

The chain combines TRBV19 with TRBJ1-5; D is unclear. Trimming pared 7 bases from V and 0 bases from J, leaving 10 bases between. The CDR3 length is 14 residues. CDR1 LNHDA and CDR2 SQIVND come from the germline V gene (reference sequence). CDR3 DNA sequence: TGTGCCAGTAAAACTCCGCCTAGCAATCAGCCCCAGCATTTT. Amino acids: CASKTPPSNQPQHF.

The chain couples TRBV27 to TRBJ2-3; D is uncertain. The CDR3 consists of 14 residues. CDR1 and CDR2 (germline): MNHEY, SMNVEV (reference sequence). V lost 1 base and J lost 5, with 10 bases in between. The CDR3 here is CASSLFQVGDTQYF. Here the CDR3 DNA reads TGTGCCAGCAGTTTATTCCAAGTTGGAGATACGCAGTATTTT.

The V and J genes are TRBV19 and TRBJ1-1, with D tentatively TRBD1 (5 bases). The V gene's germline CDR1 is LNHDA and CDR2 SQIVND (reference sequence). The ends were cut back, 6 bases at V and 8 bases at J, with 19 bases in the middle. There are 14 residues in the CDR3. The CDR3 coding sequence is TGTGCCAGTAGGGAGAGAGGGCCGTGGGGGGAAGCTTTCTTT. It is translated as CASRERGPWGEAFF.

The rearrangement uses TRBV28 and TRBJ2-2; D assignment may be TRBD1 or TRBD2 (5 bases each). The CDR3 runs 14 residues. Germline V gene sequence: CDR1 MDHEN, CDR2 SYDVKM. The V and J ends lost 6 bases and 7 bases respectively, with 15 bases between them. This chain's CDR3 is CASSPHVGVGELFF. In DNA, the CDR3 is TGTGCCAGCAGCCCACACGTGGGGGTCGGGGAGCTGTTTTTT.

The chain combines TRBV4-1 with TRBJ2-7, with D unclear. The V gene lost 0 bases and the J gene lost 2 bases, with 8 bases spanning the gap. The CDR3 sequence is 14 residues long. The germline gives CDR1 MGHRA, CDR2 YSYEKL. This CDR3 reads CASSQDDVTYEQYF. The CDR3 DNA reads as TGCGCCAGCAGCCAAGACGATGTTACCTACGAGCAGTACTTC.

V gene TRBV19 combines with J gene TRBJ2-1; the match to TRBD2 covers 11 bases. This CDR3 has 19 residues. V lost 3 bases and J lost 7; bases outside the gene matches: 17. Germline V gene data show CDR1 as LNHDA and CDR2 as SQIVND (reference sequence). The CDR3 nucleotides read TGTGCCAGTAGTATGCTGGACGGCATACTAGCGGGAGCGGCAAATGAGCAGTTCTTC. This gives the protein CASSMLDGILAGAANEQFF. Full variable domain (outside the CDR3, taken from reference TRBV19 and TRBJ2-1): DGGITQSPKYLFRKEGQNVTLSCEQNLNHDAMYWYRQDPGQGLRLIYYSQIVNDFQKGDIAEGYSVSREKKESFPLTVTSAQKNPTAFYLCASSMLDGILAGAANEQFFGPGTRLTVL.

The gene calls are TRBV10-1 and TRBJ2-1, with D uncertain. In germline, CDR1 is WNHNN, CDR2 SYGVQD (reference sequence). The CDR3 consists of 12 residues. The germline V and J ends were trimmed by 2 bases and 8 bases, with 7 bases remaining between them. The CDR3, as DNA: TGCGCCAGCAGTGAGGGTCGTCATGAGCAGTTCTTC. Encoded protein: CASSEGRHEQFF.

The chain has TRBV9 and TRBJ2-3, with unresolved D. Germline V gene sequence: CDR1 SGDLS, CDR2 YYNGEE. Trimming removed 4 bases at V and 9 bases at J, with 9 bases between. The CDR3 is 11 amino acids. The CDR3 region is CASSLSGTQYF. CDR3 bases: TGTGCCAGCAGCCTCTCCGGAACGCAGTATTTT.

The chain is built from TRBV7-9 and TRBJ2-2; D might be TRBD1 (6 bases). The length of the CDR3 is 14 residues. Germline CDR1 and CDR2: SEHNR and FQNEAQ (reference sequence). The ends were cut back, 5 bases at V and 0 bases at J, with 7 bases in the middle. In nucleotides, the CDR3 is TGTGCCAGCAGCCGACAGGCGAACACCGGGGAGCTGTTTTTT. It yields the protein CASSRQANTGELFF.

This sequence joins TRBV27 and TRBJ2-5; D possibly corresponds to TRBD2 (6 bases). CDR3 length: 14 amino acids. Germline V gene data show CDR1 as MNHEY and CDR2 as SMNVEV (reference sequence). V was clipped by 5 bases and J by 4 bases, with 14 bases between them. CDR3 sequence reads: CASSPGLLPETQYF. CDR3 in DNA: TGTGCCAGCAGTCCGGGACTCCTTCCAGAGACCCAGTACTTC.

V usage is TRBV6-5 and J usage is TRBJ1-3; 7 nucleotides agree with TRBD1. J was trimmed by 6 bases and V by 6 bases; bases with no gene match: 5. This CDR3 is built from 13 residues. Germline V lookup: CDR1 MNHEY, CDR2 SVGAGI. The CDR3 bases are TGTGCCAGCAGCTACGACAGGGAAAACACCATATATTTT. It yields the protein CASSYDRENTIYF.

The chain has TRBV6-5 and TRBJ2-2; possibly TRBD1 for D (5 bases). The V end lost 6 bases, the J end lost 2 bases, and 10 bases lay between the germline ends. The CDR3 extends over 14 amino acids. Germline V gene lookup returns CDR1 MNHEY and CDR2 SVGAGI. CDR3 bases: TGTGCCAGCAGACCTGGACACAACACCGGGGAGCTGTTTTTT. Its protein is CASRPGHNTGELFF.

The rearrangement links TRBV28 to TRBJ1-5; 8 nucleotides match TRBD1. The germline gives CDR1 MDHEN, CDR2 SYDVKM. The CDR3 has 15 residues. V lost 6 bases and J lost 0; bases outside the gene matches: 4. CDR3 loop: CASSDRGYSNQPQHF. CDR3 DNA: TGTGCCAGCAGCGACAGGGGCTATAGCAATCAGCCCCAGCATTTT. The full variable domain, completed using reference TRBV28 and TRBJ1-5, is DVKVTQSSRYLVKRTGEKVFLECVQDMDHENMFWYRQDPGLGLRLIYFSYDVKMKEKGDIPEGYSVSREKKERFSLILESASTNQTSMYLCASSDRGYSNQPQHFGDGTRLSIL.

The CDR3 loop is CASSPRQGYGYTF. The DNA for the CDR3 is TGTGCCAGCAGCCCTCGACAGGGGTATGGCTACACCTTC. The chain is built from TRBV7-9 and TRBJ1-2; 8 bases line up with TRBD1. The CDR3 covers 13 residues. V dropped 5 bases and J dropped 5; count of bases not matched to a gene: 4. Germline loops: CDR1 SEHNR, CDR2 FQNEAQ (reference sequence).